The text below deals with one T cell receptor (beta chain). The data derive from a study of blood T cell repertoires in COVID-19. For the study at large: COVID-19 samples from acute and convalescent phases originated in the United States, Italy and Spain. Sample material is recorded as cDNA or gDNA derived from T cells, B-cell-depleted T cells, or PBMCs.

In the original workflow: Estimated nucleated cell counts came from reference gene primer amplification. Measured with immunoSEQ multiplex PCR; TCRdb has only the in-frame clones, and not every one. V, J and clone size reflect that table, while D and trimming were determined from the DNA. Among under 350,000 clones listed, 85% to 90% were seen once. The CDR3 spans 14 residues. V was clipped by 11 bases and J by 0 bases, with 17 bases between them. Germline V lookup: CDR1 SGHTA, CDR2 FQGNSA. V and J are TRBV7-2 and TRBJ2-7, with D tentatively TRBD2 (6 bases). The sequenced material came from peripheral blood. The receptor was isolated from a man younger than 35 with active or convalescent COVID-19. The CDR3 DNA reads TGTGCCTTCTTCGGCGCTAGCGTCTCCTACGAGCAGTACTTC. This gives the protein CAFFGASVSYEQYF.